The 9 T cell receptor beta chains reported below all come from one sample, sequenced in a study of blood T cell repertoires in COVID-19. Profiled with immunoSEQ multiplex PCR; TCRdb holds only in-frame clones, not every one. The table includes 48,000 or so clones, around 86% detected once. Material: peripheral blood. These receptors were obtained from a woman of 80 years or more with COVID-19, enrolled during active disease.

The gene calls are TRBV2 and TRBJ2-6, with D uncertain. Trimming stripped 4 bases from V and 9 bases from J, with 4 bases between. The CDR3 length is 11 residues. CDR1 SNHLY and CDR2 FYNNEI come from the germline V gene. This chain's CDR3 is CASSVINVLTF. CDR3 coding DNA: TGTGCCAGCAGTGTCATCAACGTCCTGACTTTC.

The chain joins TRBV7-9 to TRBJ1-1; possible D gene TRBD1, 5 bases. The V and J ends lost 3 bases and 5 bases respectively, with 16 bases between them. The CDR3 is 15 amino acids. The germline V gene has CDR1 SEHNR and CDR2 FQNEAQ (reference sequence). CDR3 sequence (DNA): TGTGCCAGCAGCTTTAATTCCGGGGGAGGTACTGAAGCTTTCTTT. Its protein is CASSFNSGGGTEAFF.

The V gene is TRBV30, the J gene TRBJ2-1; no definite D call. The CDR3 is made up of 11 amino acids. The germline CDR1 and CDR2 sequences are GTSNPN and SVGIG (reference sequence). The ends were cut back, 0 bases at V and 8 bases at J, with 5 bases in the middle. As DNA, the CDR3 is TGTGCCTGGAGTGTACATGATGAGCAGTTCTTC. This gives the protein CAWSVHDEQFF. The entire variable domain, with the rest obtained from reference TRBV30 and TRBJ2-1, is as follows: SQTIHQWPATLVQPVGSPLSLECTVEGTSNPNLYWYRQAAGRGLQLLFYSVGIGQISSEVPQNLSASRPQDRQFILSSKKLLLSDSGFYLCAWSVHDEQFFGPGTRLTVL.

A word on this clone: This same CDR3 is encoded by further DNA sequences in the sample. CDR3 amino acids: CASSSQGSSGNTIYF. The CDR3 nucleotides are TGTGCCAGCAGTTCACAGGGTAGCTCTGGAAACACCATATATTTT. This chain connects TRBV27 to TRBJ1-3; D perhaps matches TRBD1 (6 bases). This CDR3 spans 15 amino acids. Trimming stripped 4 bases from V and 0 bases from J, with 10 bases between. The germline V gene has CDR1 MNHEY and CDR2 SMNVEV (reference sequence).

This clone was counted once. J is TRBJ2-1 and V is TRBV5-1, with TRBD2 identical over 8 bases. V lost 3 bases to trimming and J lost 7 bases; unmatched junction nucleotides: 9. Germline V lookup: CDR1 SGHRS, CDR2 YFSETQ. The CDR3 length is 15 residues. CDR3 in DNA: TGCGCCAGCAGCTGGGGGACTCGCGGGGGGAATGAGCAGTTCTTC. Its protein is CASSWGTRGGNEQFF.

The sample holds one count of this clone. This rearrangement joins TRBV25-1 to TRBJ1-6, with 8 nucleotides matching TRBD1. V was clipped by 4 bases and J by 8 bases; unmatched bases: 10. The CDR3 is 16 residues long. In germline, CDR1 is MGHDK, CDR2 SYGVNS. CDR3 DNA: TGTGCCAGCAGTGCCACATCAGGGGGCTTGTATTCACCCCTCCACTTT. This gives the protein CASSATSGGLYSPLHF.

The chain uses TRBV11-2 and TRBJ1-2, with 7 bases fitting TRBD1. J was trimmed by 0 bases and V by 5 bases; bases with no gene match: 9. Germline loops: CDR1 SGHAT, CDR2 FQNNGV. This CDR3 is 16 amino acids long. In DNA, the CDR3 is TGTGCCAGCAGCCCACTACAGGGGAGAGCTAACTATGGCTACACCTTC. Encoded protein: CASSPLQGRANYGYTF.

This chain joins TRBV28 and TRBJ1-5; D is ambiguous. The germline gives CDR1 MDHEN, CDR2 SYDVKM. This CDR3 spans 14 amino acids. The ends were cut back, 2 bases at V and 3 bases at J, with 8 bases in the middle. CDR3 amino acids: CASSLAIPNQPQHF. The CDR3, as DNA: TGTGCCAGCAGTTTAGCTATCCCCAATCAGCCCCAGCATTTT. Combining the CDR3 with reference TRBV28 and TRBJ1-5 gives the whole variable domain DVKVTQSSRYLVKRTGEKVFLECVQDMDHENMFWYRQDPGLGLRLIYFSYDVKMKEKGDIPEGYSVSREKKERFSLILESASTNQTSMYLCASSLAIPNQPQHFGDGTRLSIL.

The CDR3 sequence: CASSSTSAGGWYNEQFF. The CDR3, as DNA: TGTGCCAGTAGTTCTACTTCCGCGGGGGGCTGGTACAATGAGCAGTTCTTC. The rearrangement uses TRBV19 and TRBJ2-1; 8 bases map to TRBD2. V lost 5 bases, J lost 4 bases, and 13 bases stayed unmatched. The CDR3 runs to 17 residues. The germline gives CDR1 LNHDA, CDR2 SQIVND (reference sequence).